The 22 T cell receptor beta chains presented below share a single source sample, sequenced in a study of regulatory T cells in long-lasting Graves disease. Building of the TCR beta libraries involved iRepertoire HTBI primers and Arm-PCR of CDR3 regions. TCRdb recomputed calls from the multiplex PCR reads with MiXCR, one row per CDR3 protein. The data hold 400,000 to 500,000 distinct CDR3 sequences, with 11% to 15% observed a single time. As to time point: newly diagnosed GD, antithyroid drugs for less than 3 months. Following extraction of RNA from PBMCs, that RNA was used to make the TCR library. This sample also belongs to another study, concerning T cells in Graves' hyperthyroidism and ophthalmopathy.

The input for sequencing was peripheral blood mononuclear cells (PBMCs), taken at new diagnosis, from a patient treated with antithyroid drugs. The receptors come from a woman aged 50 to 65 with Graves disease.

The table lists this clonotype with a count of one. This sequence joins TRBV12-3 or TRBV12-4 and TRBJ1-1; D is undetermined. The CDR3 totals 14 residues. V was shortened by 4 bases and J by 1 base, with 10 bases between the two germline ends. The CDR3 region is CASSSYTENTEAFF. CDR3 DNA: TGTGCCAGCAGTTCGTACACGGAGAACACTGAAGCTTTCTTT.

Concerning this clonotype: This may be a read error, as it is one base from a much larger clone. The chain uses TRBV11-2 and TRBJ2-3; D is uncertain. The germline gives CDR1 SGHAT, CDR2 FQNNGV. Trimming pared 2 bases from V and 0 bases from J, leaving 15 bases between. The CDR3 covers 17 residues. CDR3 region: CASSLLTTGRSTDTQYF. The CDR3 DNA reads as TGTGCCAGCAGCTTACTTACGACTGGCAGAAGCACAGATACGCAGTATTTT.

The chain joins TRBV7-8 to TRBJ1-4; TRBD1 aligns across 9 bases. Per germline, CDR1 SGHVS and CDR2 FQNEAQ. The length of the CDR3 is 15 residues. The V gene end was trimmed by 5 bases and the J gene end by 6 bases; junction bases not matched to a gene: 7. CDR3 region: CASSKTGGLDEKLFF. Here the CDR3 DNA reads TGTGCCAGCAGCAAAACAGGGGGCTTGGATGAAAAACTGTTTTTT.

This clonotype has ten or more counts. J is TRBJ2-3 and V is TRBV7-6; TRBD2 agrees at 11 bases. Germline CDR1 and CDR2: SGHVS and FNYEAQ. The length of the CDR3 is 16 residues. J was trimmed by 6 bases and V by 2 bases; bases with no gene match: 7. CDR3 sequence: CASSLIGTSGRDTQYF. The CDR3 DNA follows: TGTGCCAGCAGCTTAATCGGGACTAGCGGACGGGATACGCAGTATTTT.

Comment on this clonotype: Just one base apart from a much larger clone, this may be a read error. V gene TRBV4-2 combines with J gene TRBJ2-2; D might be TRBD2 (7 bases). The CDR3 covers 18 residues. Germline lookup yields CDR1 LGHNA and CDR2 YNFKEQ. This chain's CDR3 is CASSQDMVGGANTGEVFF. CDR3 coding DNA: TGTGCCAGCAGCCAAGATATGGTAGGGGGGGCGAACACCGGGGAGGTGTTTTTT.

This clonotype was counted a few times. This chain links TRBV10-1 with TRBJ2-7; D perhaps matches TRBD1 (6 bases). The CDR3 totals 14 residues. V was trimmed by 4 bases and J by 2 bases, leaving 12 bases between them. The V gene's germline CDR1 is WNHNN and CDR2 SYGVQD (reference sequence). The CDR3 DNA follows: TGCGCCAGCAGTGCAATACAGGGTCCCTACGAGCAGTACTTC. Translated: CASSAIQGPYEQYF.

The table lists this clonotype with many counts. The V gene is TRBV11-2, the J gene TRBJ1-1; no clear D gene. The CDR3 is made up of 13 amino acids. Trimming stripped 1 base from V and 1 base from J, with 4 bases between. The germline V gene encodes CDR1 SGHAT and CDR2 FQNNGV. The CDR3 bases are TGTGCCAGCAGCTTAGGAGCGAACACTGAAGCTTTCTTT. This sequence encodes CASSLGANTEAFF.

The table lists this clonotype with a few counts. The V call is TRBV18, the J call TRBJ2-1; perhaps TRBD2 as D (5 bases). The CDR3 is made up of 13 amino acids. Trimming removed 0 bases from V and 8 bases from J, with 8 bases in between. Germline lookup yields CDR1 KGHSH and CDR2 LQKENI. In DNA, the CDR3 is TGTGCCAGCTCACCACCAAACGGGGATGAGCAGTTCTTC. Translating it yields CASSPPNGDEQFF. Complete variable domain (other parts from reference TRBV18 and TRBJ2-1): NAGVMQNPRHLVRRRGQEARLRCSPMKGHSHVYWYRQLPEEGLKFMVYLQKENIIDESGMPKERFSAEFPKEGPSILRIQQVVRGDSAAYFCASSPPNGDEQFFGPGTRLTVL.

In its sample, this clonotype was seen many times. This rearrangement joins TRBV6-2 or TRBV6-3 to TRBJ1-5, with D possibly TRBD1 on 5 matching bases. Deletions cut 10 bases from V and 7 bases from J, with 20 bases between. The CDR3 covers 14 residues. Germline-derived CDR1 and CDR2 are MNHEY and SVGEGT. CDR3 DNA sequence: TGTGCCATCGCGCTCGGGGGTGCCGAACAGCCCCAGCATTTT. Its protein is CAIALGGAEQPQHF.

This clonotype was counted only a few times. J is TRBJ1-3 and V is TRBV6-1; tentative D call: TRBD1 (5 bases). V gave up 5 bases and J gave up 0 bases, with 11 bases separating them. This CDR3 contains 15 residues. The V gene's germline CDR1 is MNHNS and CDR2 SASEGT. CDR3 in amino acids: CASSSQGGSGNTIYF. The CDR3 DNA follows: TGTGCCAGCAGTTCCCAGGGTGGCTCTGGAAACACCATATATTTT.

This clonotype was recorded at least ten times. The CDR3 loop is CASNPPGVGYEQYF. The CDR3 nucleotides are TGTGCCAGCAACCCACCCGGGGTCGGTTACGAGCAGTACTTC. The chain has TRBV28 and TRBJ2-7, with D tentatively TRBD2 (5 bases). The CDR3 runs to 14 residues. V dropped 7 bases and J dropped 4 bases, with 17 bases sitting between them. Looked up from germline, CDR1 is MDHEN and CDR2 is SYDVKM.

The rearrangement links TRBV13 to TRBJ2-3; possibly TRBD2 for D (6 bases). This CDR3 comprises 15 residues. Trimming pared 1 base from V and 4 bases from J, leaving 12 bases between. Germline-derived CDR1 and CDR2 are PRHDT and FYEKMQ (reference sequence). The CDR3 nucleotides read TGTGCCAGCAGCTTAGCGGGAGTGGGGTCAGATACGCAGTATTTT. Protein: CASSLAGVGSDTQYF.

As concerns this clonotype: A far larger clone lies a single base away; this is likely a read error. V and J are TRBV6-2 or TRBV6-3 and TRBJ2-1, with D perhaps assigned TRBD1 or TRBD2 (5 bases each). Germline V gene sequence: CDR1 MNHEY, CDR2 SVGEGT. The CDR3 spans 14 residues. In DNA form, the CDR3 reads TGTGCCGGCAGCGATAGGGACCTCTACAATGAGCAGTTCTTC. Protein sequence: CAGSDRDLYNEQFF.

As to this clonotype: A much larger clone sits a single nucleotide away, making a read error possible. This rearrangement joins TRBV12-3 or TRBV12-4 to TRBJ2-1; TRBD2 agrees at 10 bases. The junction had 4 bases not matched to a gene; V was cut back by 2 bases and J by 6 bases. CDR3 size: 15 residues. DNA for the CDR3: TGTGCCAGCAGTTTACGGACTAGCGGAGGCAATGAGCAGTTCTTC. This gives the protein CASSLRTSGGNEQFF.

This clonotype was counted ten times or more. This chain uses TRBV5-1 with TRBJ2-1; 11 positions match TRBD2. Germline loops: CDR1 SGHRS, CDR2 YFSETQ. V trimming: 4 bases; J trimming: 5 bases; junction bases outside the gene matches: 5. The CDR3 contains 15 residues. The CDR3 region has the DNA TGCGCCAGCAGCAACCTTAGCGGGAGGGACAATGAGCAGTTCTTC. It is translated as CASSNLSGRDNEQFF.

For this clonotype: This may be a read error, as it is one base from a much larger clone. The chain carries TRBV18 and TRBJ2-1, with a weak D call TRBD2 (6 bases). From germline, CDR1 is KGHSH and CDR2 LQKENI. The CDR3 length is 15 residues. The CDR3 DNA sequence: TGTGCCAGCTCACCAGGCGGGACCAGCTACAATGAGCAGCTCTTC. It codes for CASSPGGTSYNEQLF.

This clonotype was picked up many times. This sequence joins TRBV6-1 and TRBJ2-7; D is possibly TRBD1 (7 bases). Germline CDR1 MNHNS, CDR2 SASEGT. CDR3 length: 15 amino acids. The ends were cut back, 5 bases at V and 9 bases at J, with 23 bases in the middle. CDR3 nucleotides: TGTGCCAGCAGTCTCAGGGGGGAAGCTCTGGCTGGGCAGTACTTC. Translated, it gives CASSLRGEALAGQYF.

About this clonotype itself: This may arise from a read error, as a much more abundant clone is one base away. J is TRBJ2-7 and V is TRBV13; 13 bases match TRBD2. Germline lookup yields CDR1 PRHDT and CDR2 FYEKMQ (reference sequence). This CDR3 is 16 amino acids long. V gave up 4 bases and J gave up 7 bases; unmatched junction bases: 10. Here the CDR3 reads CASSSSGTSGTNEQYF. The CDR3 DNA follows: TGTGCCAGCAGCTCGTCCGGGACTAGCGGGACGAATGAGCAGTACTTC.

This rearrangement joins TRBV11-2 to TRBJ2-1; 12 positions match TRBD2. The trim removed 4 bases at V and 0 bases at J, leaving 7 bases unmatched. This CDR3 has 18 amino acids. Looked up from germline, CDR1 is SGHAT and CDR2 is FQNNGV. The CDR3: CASSSLRTSGNSYNEQFF. In DNA, the CDR3 is TGTGCCAGCAGCTCTCTAAGGACTAGCGGGAACTCCTACAATGAGCAGTTCTTC.

The V gene is TRBV9, the J gene TRBJ1-2; 9 positions match TRBD1. After removal of 0 bases from V and 4 bases from J, the junction contained 7 bases not matched to a gene. CDR3 length: 16 amino acids. Germline V gene sequence: CDR1 SGDLS, CDR2 YYNGEE. CDR3 loop: CASSVGGGQGVYGYTF. CDR3 DNA sequence: TGTGCCAGCAGCGTAGGGGGGGGACAGGGAGTCTATGGCTACACCTTC. Full variable domain (missing parts from reference TRBV9 and TRBJ1-2): DSGVTQTPKHLITATGQRVTLRCSPRSGDLSVYWYQQSLDQGLQFLIQYYNGEERAKGNILERFSAQQFPDLHSELNLSSLELGDSALYFCASSVGGGQGVYGYTFGSGTRLTVV.

A note on this clonotype: One end of the junction varies from germline; a read error may be responsible. The CDR3 bases are TGTGCCGGCAGGGGGACTTATAACTATGGCTACACCTTC. Residues: CAGRGTYNYGYTF. The chain has TRBV12-3 or TRBV12-4 and TRBJ1-2; 7 bases are shared with TRBD1. This CDR3 spans 13 amino acids.

This clonotype was picked up many times. V gene TRBV11-2 combines with J gene TRBJ2-1, with D unclear. Germline V gives CDR1 SGHAT, CDR2 FQNNGV. The CDR3 length is 18 residues. V was shortened by 5 bases and J by 0 bases, with 20 bases between the two germline ends. The CDR3 region has the DNA TGTGCCAGCAGCCCCTTAGGGTTGCGGATTAGCTCCTACAATGAGCAGTTCTTC. Translated: CASSPLGLRISSYNEQFF.